This is a list of T cell receptor beta chains from one sample in a study of cytomegalovirus exposure and HLA in healthy donors. Measured with immunoSEQ multiplex PCR; TCRdb has only the in-frame clones, and not every one. Here the sample spans some 270,000 clones, over 90% being singletons. Sequencing was performed on PBMCs. Receptor source: a girl aged 2 to 9 in good health and CMV-seronegative. Each CDR3 is given with its conserved first and last residue. D genes are given only for firm matches. The listing skips clone size in some rows; elsewhere it reads once, few, many or a size class.

v_gene	d_gene	j_gene	abundance	CDR3aa	CDR3nt
TRBV30	TRBD1	TRBJ2-5	.	CAWSVWQGQQETQYF	TGTGCCTGGAGTGTGTGGCAGGGACAGCAAGAGACCCAGTACTTC
TRBV2	.	TRBJ1-3	.	CASSGADGSKSGNTIYF	TGTGCCAGCAGTGGGGCCGACGGTTCTAAATCTGGAAACACCATATATTTT
TRBV30	.	TRBJ1-2	.	CAWSSGSYGYTF	TGTGCCTGGAGTTCAGGGTCCTATGGCTACACCTTC
TRBV25-1	.	TRBJ1-2	.	CASSARTVGGYTF	TGTGCCAGCAGTGCCAGGACTGTGGGTGGCTACACCTTC
TRBV6-5	.	TRBJ1-1	.	CASSFVVSHEAFF	TGTGCCAGCAGTTTTGTGGTTAGTCATGAAGCTTTCTTT
TRBV5-1	TRBD2	TRBJ2-3	.	CASSYLAGGTDTQYF	TGCGCCAGCAGCTATCTAGCGGGGGGCACAGATACGCAGTATTTT
TRBV27	TRBD1	TRBJ1-2	.	CASSLGQYYGYTF	TGTGCCAGCAGTTTGGGACAGTACTATGGCTACACCTTC
TRBV19	TRBD1	TRBJ1-1	.	CASSTGTGGVSAEAFF	TGTGCCAGTAGTACCGGGACAGGGGGAGTTAGCGCTGAAGCTTTCTTT
TRBV5-4	.	TRBJ1-3	.	CASSLEGPLSGNTIYF	TGTGCCAGCAGCTTGGAGGGGCCACTCTCTGGAAACACCATATATTTT
TRBV28	TRBD1	TRBJ1-1	.	CASSFSLGQVNTEAFF	TGTGCCAGCAGTTTTTCGCTCGGACAGGTGAACACTGAAGCTTTCTTT
TRBV6-1	TRBD2	TRBJ2-7	.	CASRGTSGAYEQYF	TGTGCCAGCAGAGGGACTAGCGGGGCCTACGAGCAGTACTTC
TRBV4-1	.	TRBJ2-1	.	CASSLVGGMAYNEQFF	TGCGCCAGCAGCCTAGTGGGAGGCATGGCTTACAATGAGCAGTTCTTC
TRBV9	TRBD2	TRBJ2-3	few	CASSRWGTSVTDTQYF	TGTGCCAGCAGCAGGTGGGGGACTAGCGTCACAGATACGCAGTATTTT
TRBV2	TRBD1	TRBJ1-3	.	CASSGDRSRGNTIYF	TGTGCCAGCAGTGGGGACAGGAGCCGGGGAAACACCATATATTTT
TRBV5-1	TRBD2	TRBJ2-6	.	CASSTPAGALSSGANVLTF	TGCGCCAGCAGCACTCCAGCGGGGGCCTTGAGCTCTGGGGCCAACGTCCTGACTTTC
TRBV9	TRBD1	TRBJ2-3	.	CASSDTPGQGATDTQYF	TGTGCCAGCAGCGACACCCCGGGACAGGGGGCGACAGATACGCAGTATTTT
TRBV28	TRBD2	TRBJ2-5	.	CASSLWTSGGEETQYF	TGTGCCAGCAGTTTGTGGACTAGCGGGGGAGAGGAGACCCAGTACTTC
TRBV27	.	TRBJ1-2	once	CASSLLGRGGYGYTF	TGTGCCAGCAGTTTATTGGGCAGGGGCGGCTATGGCTACACCTTC
TRBV5-4	.	TRBJ1-5	.	CASSLAEGPGGNQPQHF	TGTGCCAGCAGCTTGGCCGAGGGGCCGGGGGGCAATCAGCCCCAGCATTTT
TRBV19	TRBD2	TRBJ2-3	.	CASSMELAGYSTDTQYF	TGTGCCAGTAGTATGGAGTTAGCGGGGTATAGCACAGATACGCAGTATTTT
TRBV7-9	.	TRBJ2-7	.	CASSLAGRYEQYF	TGTGCCAGCAGCTTAGCGGGCCGCTACGAGCAGTACTTC
TRBV5-6	TRBD2	TRBJ2-7	.	CASSFLSGRASYEQYF	TGTGCCAGCAGCTTCTTAAGCGGGAGGGCCTCCTACGAGCAGTACTTC
TRBV27	TRBD1	TRBJ1-6	.	CASSFLGQGNSPLHF	TGTGCCAGCAGTTTCCTTGGACAGGGGAATTCACCCCTCCACTTT
TRBV27	.	TRBJ1-1	.	CASSSLETGNTEAFF	TGTGCCAGCAGTTCCCTAGAGACAGGGAACACTGAAGCTTTCTTT
TRBV27	TRBD2	TRBJ2-1	.	CASSLVSSGTYNEQFF	TGTGCCAGCAGTTTAGTTTCTAGCGGGACCTACAATGAGCAGTTCTTC
TRBV15	TRBD1	TRBJ1-4	.	CATSRDWTGVKLFF	TGTGCCACCAGCAGAGATTGGACAGGGGTAAAACTGTTTTTT